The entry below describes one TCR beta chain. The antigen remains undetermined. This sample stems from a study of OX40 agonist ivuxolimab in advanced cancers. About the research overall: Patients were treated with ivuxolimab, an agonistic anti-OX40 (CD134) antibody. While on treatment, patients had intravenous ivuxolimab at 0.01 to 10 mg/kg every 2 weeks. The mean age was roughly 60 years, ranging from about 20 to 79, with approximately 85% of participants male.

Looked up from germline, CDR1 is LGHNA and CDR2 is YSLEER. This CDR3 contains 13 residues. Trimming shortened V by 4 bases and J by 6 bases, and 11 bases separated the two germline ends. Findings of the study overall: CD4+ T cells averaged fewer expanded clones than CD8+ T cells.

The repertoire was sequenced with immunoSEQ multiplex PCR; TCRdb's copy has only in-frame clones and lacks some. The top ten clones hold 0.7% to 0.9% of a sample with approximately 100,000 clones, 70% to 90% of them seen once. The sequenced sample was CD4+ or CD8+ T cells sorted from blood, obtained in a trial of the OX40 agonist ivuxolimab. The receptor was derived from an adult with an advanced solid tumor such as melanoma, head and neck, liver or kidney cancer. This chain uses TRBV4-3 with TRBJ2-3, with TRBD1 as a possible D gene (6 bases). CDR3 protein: CASSLTGWDTQYF. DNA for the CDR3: TGCGCCAGCAGCCTAACAGGGTGGGATACGCAGTATTTT.